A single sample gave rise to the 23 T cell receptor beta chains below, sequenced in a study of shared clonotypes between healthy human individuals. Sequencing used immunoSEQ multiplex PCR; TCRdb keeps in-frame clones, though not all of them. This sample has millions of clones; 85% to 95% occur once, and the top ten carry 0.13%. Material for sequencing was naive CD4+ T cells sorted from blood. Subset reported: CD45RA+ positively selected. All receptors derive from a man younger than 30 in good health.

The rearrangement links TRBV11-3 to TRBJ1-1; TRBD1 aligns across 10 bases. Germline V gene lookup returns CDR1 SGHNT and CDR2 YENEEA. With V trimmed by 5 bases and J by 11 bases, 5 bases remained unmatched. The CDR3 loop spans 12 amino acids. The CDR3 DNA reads TGTGCCAGCAGCCAAGACAGGGGGCTGGCTTTCTTT. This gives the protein CASSQDRGLAFF.

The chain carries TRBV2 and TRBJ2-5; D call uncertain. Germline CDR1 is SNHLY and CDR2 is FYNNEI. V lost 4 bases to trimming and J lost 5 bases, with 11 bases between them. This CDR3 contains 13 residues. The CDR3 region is CASSVHKEETQYF. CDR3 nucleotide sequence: TGTGCCAGCAGTGTCCACAAAGAGGAGACCCAGTACTTC. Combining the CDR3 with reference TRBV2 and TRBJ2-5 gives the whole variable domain EPEVTQTPSHQVTQMGQEVILRCVPISNHLYFYWYRQILGQKVEFLVSFYNNEISEKSEIFDDQFSVERPDGSNFTLKIRSTKLEDSAMYFCASSVHKEETQYFGPGTRLLVL.

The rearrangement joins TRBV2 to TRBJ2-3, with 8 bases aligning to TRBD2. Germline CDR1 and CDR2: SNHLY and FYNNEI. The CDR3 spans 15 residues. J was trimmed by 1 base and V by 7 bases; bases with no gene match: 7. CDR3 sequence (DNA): TGTGCCAGCACCAAAACAGCGGGGGGCACAGATACGCAGTATTTT. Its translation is CASTKTAGGTDTQYF.

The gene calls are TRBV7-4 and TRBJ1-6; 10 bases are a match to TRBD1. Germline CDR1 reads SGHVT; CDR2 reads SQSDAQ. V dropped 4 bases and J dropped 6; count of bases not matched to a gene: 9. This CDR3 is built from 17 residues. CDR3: CASSSGQGLLGNSPLHF. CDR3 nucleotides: TGTGCCAGCAGCTCGGGACAGGGGCTTCTCGGTAATTCACCCCTCCACTTT.

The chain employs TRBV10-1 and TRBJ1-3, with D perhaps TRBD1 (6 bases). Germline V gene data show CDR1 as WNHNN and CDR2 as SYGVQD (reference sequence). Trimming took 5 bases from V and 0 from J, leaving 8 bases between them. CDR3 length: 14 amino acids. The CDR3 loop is CASSTGHSGNTIYF. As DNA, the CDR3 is TGCGCCAGCAGTACGGGACACTCTGGAAACACCATATATTTT.

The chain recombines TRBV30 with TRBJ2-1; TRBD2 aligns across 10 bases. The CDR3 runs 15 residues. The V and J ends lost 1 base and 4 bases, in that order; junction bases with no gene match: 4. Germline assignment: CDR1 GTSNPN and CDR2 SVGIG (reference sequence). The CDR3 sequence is CAWSAAGGVYNEQFF. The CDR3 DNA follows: TGTGCCTGGAGTGCAGCGGGAGGGGTTTACAATGAGCAGTTCTTC.

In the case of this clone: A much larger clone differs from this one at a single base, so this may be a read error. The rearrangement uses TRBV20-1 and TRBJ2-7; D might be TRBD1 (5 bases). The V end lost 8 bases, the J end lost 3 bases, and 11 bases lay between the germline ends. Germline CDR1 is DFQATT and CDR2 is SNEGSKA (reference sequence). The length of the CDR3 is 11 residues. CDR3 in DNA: TGCAGTACACCCAGGGTCTACGAGCAGTACTTC. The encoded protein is CSTPRVYEQYF.

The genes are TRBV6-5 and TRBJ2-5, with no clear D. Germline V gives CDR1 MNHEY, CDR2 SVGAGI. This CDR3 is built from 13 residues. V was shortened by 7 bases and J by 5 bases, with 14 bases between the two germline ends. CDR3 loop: CASTDPLSETQYF. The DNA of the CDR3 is TGTGCCAGCACCGACCCCCTTTCGGAGACCCAGTACTTC.

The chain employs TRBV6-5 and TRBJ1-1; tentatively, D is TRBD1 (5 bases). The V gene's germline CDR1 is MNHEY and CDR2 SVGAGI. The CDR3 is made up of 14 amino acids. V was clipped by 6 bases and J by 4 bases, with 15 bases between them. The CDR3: CASRRGREGTEAFF. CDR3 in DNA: TGTGCCAGCAGGAGGGGCAGGGAGGGCACTGAAGCTTTCTTT.

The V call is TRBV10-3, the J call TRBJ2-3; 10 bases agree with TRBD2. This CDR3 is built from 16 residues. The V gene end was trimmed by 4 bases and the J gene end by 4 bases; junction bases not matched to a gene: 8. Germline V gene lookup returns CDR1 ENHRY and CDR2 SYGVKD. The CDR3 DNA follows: TGTGCCATCAGTGCCGCCGCGCTAGCGGGAGCAGATACGCAGTATTTT. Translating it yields CAISAAALAGADTQYF.

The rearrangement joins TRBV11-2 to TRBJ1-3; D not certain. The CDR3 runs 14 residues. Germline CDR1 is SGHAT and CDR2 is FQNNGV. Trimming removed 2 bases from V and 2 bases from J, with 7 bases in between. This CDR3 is CASSLSGPGNTIYF. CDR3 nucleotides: TGTGCCAGCAGCTTATCCGGCCCTGGAAACACCATATATTTT.

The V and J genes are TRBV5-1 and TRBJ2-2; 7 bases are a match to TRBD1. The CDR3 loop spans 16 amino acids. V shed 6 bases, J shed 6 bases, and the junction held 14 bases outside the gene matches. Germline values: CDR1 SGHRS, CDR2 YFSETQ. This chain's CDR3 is CASNEQGFVGAGELFF. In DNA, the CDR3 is TGCGCCAGCAATGAACAGGGGTTTGTTGGGGCCGGGGAGCTGTTTTTT.

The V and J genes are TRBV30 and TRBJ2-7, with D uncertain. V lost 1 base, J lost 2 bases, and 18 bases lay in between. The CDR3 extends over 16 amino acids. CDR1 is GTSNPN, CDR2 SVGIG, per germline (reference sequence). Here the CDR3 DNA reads TGTGCCTGGAGTGCCTCAGTGACTTCCACCCCCTACGAGCAGTACTTC. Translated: CAWSASVTSTPYEQYF.

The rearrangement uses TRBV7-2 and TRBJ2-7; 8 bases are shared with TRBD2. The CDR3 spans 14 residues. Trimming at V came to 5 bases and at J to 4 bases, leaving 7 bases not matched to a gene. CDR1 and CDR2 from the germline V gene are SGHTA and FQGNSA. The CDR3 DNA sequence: TGTGCCAGCAGCCTGTATAGCGGGGAATACGAGCAGTACTTC. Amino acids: CASSLYSGEYEQYF.

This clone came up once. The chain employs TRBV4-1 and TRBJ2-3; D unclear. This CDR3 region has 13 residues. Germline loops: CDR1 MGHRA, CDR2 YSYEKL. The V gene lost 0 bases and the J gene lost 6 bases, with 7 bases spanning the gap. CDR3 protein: CASSQDSTDTQYF. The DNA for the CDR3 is TGCGCCAGCAGCCAAGATTCGACGGATACGCAGTATTTT.

In DNA, the CDR3 is TGTGCCAGCAGCGGGGTCTTGGCCGAGCAGTACTTC. Translation gives CASSGVLAEQYF. This chain joins TRBV5-6 and TRBJ2-7; D ambiguous. The CDR3 is made up of 12 amino acids. With 4 bases removed from V and 6 bases from J, the gap between germline ends came to 11 bases. The germline V gene encodes CDR1 SGHDT and CDR2 YYEEEE. The whole variable domain, filled in from reference TRBV5-6 and TRBJ2-7, reads DAGVTQSPTHLIKTRGQQVTLRCSPKSGHDTVSWYQQALGQGPQFIFQYYEEEERQRGNFPDRFSGHQFPNYSSELNVNALLLGDSALYLCASSGVLAEQYFGPGTRLTVT.

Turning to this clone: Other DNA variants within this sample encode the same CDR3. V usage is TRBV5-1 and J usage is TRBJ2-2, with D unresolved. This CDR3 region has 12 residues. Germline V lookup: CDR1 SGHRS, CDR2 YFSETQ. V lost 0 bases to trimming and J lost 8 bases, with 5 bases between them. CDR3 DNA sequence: TGCGCCAGCAGCTTGGTTTCGGGGGAGCTGTTTTTT. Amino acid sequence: CASSLVSGELFF.

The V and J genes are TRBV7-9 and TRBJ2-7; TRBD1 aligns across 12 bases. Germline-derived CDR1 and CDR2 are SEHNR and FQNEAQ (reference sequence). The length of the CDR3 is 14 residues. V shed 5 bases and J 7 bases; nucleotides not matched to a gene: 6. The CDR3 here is CASSPGQGAREQYF. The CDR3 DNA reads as TGTGCCAGCAGCCCGGGACAGGGGGCGCGGGAGCAGTACTTC.

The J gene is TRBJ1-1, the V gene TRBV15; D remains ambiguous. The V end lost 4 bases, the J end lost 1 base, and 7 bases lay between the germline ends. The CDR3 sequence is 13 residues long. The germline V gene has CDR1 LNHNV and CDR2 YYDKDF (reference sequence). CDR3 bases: TGTGCCACCAGCACCACAGCGAACACTGAAGCTTTCTTT. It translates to CATSTTANTEAFF. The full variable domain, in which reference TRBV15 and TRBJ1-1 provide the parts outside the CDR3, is DAMVIQNPRYQVTQFGKPVTLSCSQTLNHNVMYWYQQKSSQAPKLLFHYYDKDFNNEADTPDNFQSRRPNTSFCFLDIRSPGLGDTAMYLCATSTTANTEAFFGQGTRLTVV.

The CDR3 here is CAMGTGETDTQYF. CDR3 bases: TGTGCCATGGGGACAGGGGAAACAGATACGCAGTATTTT. This sequence joins TRBV10-3 and TRBJ2-3; 10 bases map to TRBD1. This CDR3 region has 13 residues. Germline V gene data show CDR1 as ENHRY and CDR2 as SYGVKD. V trimming: 9 bases; J trimming: 3 bases; junction bases outside the gene matches: 3.

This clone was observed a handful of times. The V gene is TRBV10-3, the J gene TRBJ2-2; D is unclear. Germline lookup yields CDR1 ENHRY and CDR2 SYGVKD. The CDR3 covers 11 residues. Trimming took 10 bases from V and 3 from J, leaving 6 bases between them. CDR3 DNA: TGTGCCACCCGGGACACCGGGGAGCTGTTTTTT. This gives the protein CATRDTGELFF.

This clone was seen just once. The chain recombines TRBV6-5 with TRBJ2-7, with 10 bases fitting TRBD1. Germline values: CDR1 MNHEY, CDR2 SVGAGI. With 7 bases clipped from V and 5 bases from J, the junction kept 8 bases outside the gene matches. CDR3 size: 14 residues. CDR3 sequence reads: CASTGQGFRDEQYF. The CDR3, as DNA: TGTGCCAGCACGGGACAGGGGTTCCGAGACGAGCAGTACTTC.

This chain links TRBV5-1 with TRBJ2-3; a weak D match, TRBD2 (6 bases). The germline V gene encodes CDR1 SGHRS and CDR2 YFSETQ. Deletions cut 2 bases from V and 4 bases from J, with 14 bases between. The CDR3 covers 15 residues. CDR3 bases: TGCGCCAGCAGCTTCGGGACTTTGGACGCAGATACGCAGTATTTT. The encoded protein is CASSFGTLDADTQYF.